The 9 T cell receptor beta chains below come from one sample, sequenced in a study of CD8 T cells in ankylosing spondylitis. TCRdb itself ran the 5' RACE reads through MiXCR, one entry per CDR3 protein. Of 40,000 or so distinct CDR3 sequences in the sample, roughly 11% were seen once. The specimen sequenced was blood, either unsorted or a sorted T cell fraction (not recorded which). These receptors all come from a male donor with ankylosing spondylitis or in good health (not recorded which).

Ten or more counts support this clonotype. This rearrangement joins TRBV6-1 to TRBJ1-1; a weak D match, TRBD1 (5 bases). The V gene lost 5 bases and the J gene lost 6 bases, with 13 bases spanning the gap. Germline values: CDR1 MNHNS, CDR2 SASEGT. This CDR3 spans 13 amino acids. The CDR3 sequence is CASSRGGVAEAFF. The CDR3 DNA follows: TGTGCCAGCAGTCGTGGGGGGGTCGCTGAAGCTTTCTTT.

This clonotype came up many times. The chain links TRBV20-1 to TRBJ1-4, with D perhaps matching TRBD1 (6 bases). Germline loops: CDR1 DFQATT, CDR2 SNEGSKA (reference sequence). Trimming pared 0 bases from V and 8 bases from J, leaving 13 bases between. The CDR3 covers 14 residues. CDR3 nucleotide sequence: TGCAGTGCTAGAGATGGTGGCAGGGGCGAAAAACTGTTTTTT. It yields the protein CSARDGGRGEKLFF.

The table lists this clonotype with many counts. This chain links TRBV5-1 with TRBJ2-4; D is possibly TRBD2 (6 bases). The J call may be in error: the DNA end matches TRBJ2-1 better. The length of the CDR3 is 14 residues. In germline, CDR1 is SGHRS, CDR2 YFSETQ. The CDR3 bases are TGCGCCAGCAGCTTGGAAGGGGACTTGAACATTCAGTTCTTC. Its protein product is CASSLEGDLNIQFF.

This clonotype was counted a few times. The chain carries TRBV30 and TRBJ2-1, with TRBD1 as a possible D gene (5 bases). Per germline, CDR1 GTSNPN and CDR2 SVGIG (reference sequence). CDR3 length: 11 amino acids. V was pared by 1 base and J by 7 bases, with 5 bases between. The CDR3 sequence: CAWSAGNEQFF. The CDR3 nucleotides read TGTGCCTGGAGTGCAGGGAATGAGCAGTTCTTC.

The chain has TRBV11-2 and TRBJ2-1; D is unclear. This CDR3 region has 14 residues. V lost 4 bases and J lost 9, with 16 bases in between. Per the germline V gene, CDR1 is SGHAT and CDR2 is FQNNGV. The CDR3: CASSSPPHAIEQFF. CDR3 sequence (DNA): TGTGCCAGCAGCTCCCCCCCTCATGCGATTGAGCAGTTCTTC.

This clonotype was seen at least ten times. This chain joins TRBV24-1 and TRBJ1-5, with D tentatively TRBD1 (6 bases). Trimming stripped 3 bases from V and 4 bases from J, with 9 bases between. CDR3 length: 14 residues. Germline CDR1 and CDR2: KGHDR and SFDVKD. CDR3 sequence reads: CATSDKQGNQPQHF. The CDR3 DNA reads as TGTGCCACCAGTGATAAACAGGGAAATCAGCCCCAGCATTTT.

At least ten counts were recorded for this clonotype. The chain employs TRBV29-1 and TRBJ2-1; 12 bases are shared with TRBD1. V shed 6 bases, J shed 12 bases, and the junction held 3 bases outside the gene matches. Germline V gives CDR1 SQVTM, CDR2 ANQGSEA. The CDR3 totals 11 residues. For the CDR3, the DNA is TGCAGCGTGGGACAGGGGGCGAGGCAGTTCTTC. This codes for CSVGQGARQFF.

This clonotype was found many times. V gene TRBV5-1 combines with J gene TRBJ2-3, with D unresolved. The CDR3 covers 17 residues. CDR1 is SGHRS, CDR2 YFSETQ, per germline. The germline V and J ends were trimmed by 4 bases and 5 bases, with 23 bases remaining between them. The CDR3 DNA reads TGCGCCAGCAGCCTCCCTAGGTCCCCACGAATTGGAGATACGCAGTATTTT. Translated: CASSLPRSPRIGDTQYF.

This clonotype was picked up many times. The gene calls are TRBV6-9 and TRBJ2-2; tentative D call: TRBD2 (5 bases). V lost 4 bases, J lost 7 bases, and 10 bases lay in between. The germline CDR1 and CDR2 sequences are MNHGY and SVAAGI. The CDR3 runs to 13 residues. The CDR3 is CASSSGLDGELFF. CDR3 DNA: TGTGCCAGCAGTTCGGGGTTGGACGGGGAGCTGTTTTTT.